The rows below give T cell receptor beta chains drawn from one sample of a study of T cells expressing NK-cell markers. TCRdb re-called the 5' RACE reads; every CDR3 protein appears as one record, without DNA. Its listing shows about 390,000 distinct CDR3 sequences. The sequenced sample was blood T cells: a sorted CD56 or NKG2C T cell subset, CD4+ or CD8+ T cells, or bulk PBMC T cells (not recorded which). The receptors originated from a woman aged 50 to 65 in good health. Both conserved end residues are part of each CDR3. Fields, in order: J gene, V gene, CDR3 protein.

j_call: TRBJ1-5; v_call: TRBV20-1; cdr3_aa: CSAREGGGSNQPQHF
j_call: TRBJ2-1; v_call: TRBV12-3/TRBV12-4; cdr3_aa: CASSSLILSSYNEQFF
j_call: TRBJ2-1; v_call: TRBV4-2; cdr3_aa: CASSPKPGRATYNEQFF
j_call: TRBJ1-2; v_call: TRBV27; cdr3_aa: CASIKPREVYGYTF
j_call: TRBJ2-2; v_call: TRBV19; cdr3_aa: CASSMGAGELFF
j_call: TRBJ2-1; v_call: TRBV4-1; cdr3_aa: CASSHPKREGQGNEQFF
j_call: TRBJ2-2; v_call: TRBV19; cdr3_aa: CASSIGLAGVIGELFF
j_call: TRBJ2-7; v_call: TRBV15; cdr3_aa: CATSRVRRGPYEQYF
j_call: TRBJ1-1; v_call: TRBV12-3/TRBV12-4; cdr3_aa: CASSLSTNTEAFF
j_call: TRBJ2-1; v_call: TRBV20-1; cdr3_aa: CSAGLAGGLSKGGEQFF
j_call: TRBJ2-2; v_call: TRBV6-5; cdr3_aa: CASSSVMSVPPPNTGELFF
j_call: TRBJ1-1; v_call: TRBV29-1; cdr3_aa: CSVNVGVDTEAFF
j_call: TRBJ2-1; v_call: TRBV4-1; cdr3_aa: CASSQAVPIYNEQFF
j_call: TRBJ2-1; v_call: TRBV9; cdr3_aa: CASSPFFGRAINEQFF
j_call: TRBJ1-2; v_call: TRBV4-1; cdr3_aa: CASSQAPIDGSYGYTF
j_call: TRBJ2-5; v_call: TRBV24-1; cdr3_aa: CATSDFGQGYQETQYF
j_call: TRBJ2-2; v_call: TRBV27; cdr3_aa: CASSWDGSPSIAGELFF
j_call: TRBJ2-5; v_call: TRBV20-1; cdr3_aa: CSVPGGGGDQETQYF
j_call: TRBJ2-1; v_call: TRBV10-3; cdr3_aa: CAISESPSRTGDNEQFF
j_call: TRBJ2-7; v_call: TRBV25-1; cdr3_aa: CASSGLAAYEQYF
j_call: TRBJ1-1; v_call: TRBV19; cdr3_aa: CASQIQGTGSEAFF
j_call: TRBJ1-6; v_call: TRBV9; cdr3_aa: CASSQFGNSPLHF
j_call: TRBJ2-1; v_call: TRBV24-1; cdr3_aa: CATSDEAGGAGEQFF
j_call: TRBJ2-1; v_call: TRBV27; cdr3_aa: CASSSWTTSSSYNEQFF
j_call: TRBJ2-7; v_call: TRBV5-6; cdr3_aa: CASSLVGGQGSYEQYF
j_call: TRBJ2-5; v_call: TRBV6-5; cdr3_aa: CASRLDPRREETQYF
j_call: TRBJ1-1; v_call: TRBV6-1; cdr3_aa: CASSEVSGFTEAFF
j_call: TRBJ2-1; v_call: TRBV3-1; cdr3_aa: CASSQWGGGSYNEQFF
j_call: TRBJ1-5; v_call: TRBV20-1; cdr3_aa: CSAGQGTHSNQPQHF
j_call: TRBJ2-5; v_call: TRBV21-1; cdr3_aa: CASSKPFRDTQETQYF
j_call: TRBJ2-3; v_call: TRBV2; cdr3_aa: CASSETGTSLHTSNTDTQYF
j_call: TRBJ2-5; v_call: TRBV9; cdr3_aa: CASSVAASPPSQYF
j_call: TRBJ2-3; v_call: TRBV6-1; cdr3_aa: CASSHRGLAGSTDTQYF
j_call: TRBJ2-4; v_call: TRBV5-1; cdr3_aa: CASSLKAGGFVRNIQYF
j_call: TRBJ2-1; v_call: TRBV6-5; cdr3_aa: CASSPRTSSSSYNEQFF
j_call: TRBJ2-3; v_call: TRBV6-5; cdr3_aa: CASSRAPSSDTQYF
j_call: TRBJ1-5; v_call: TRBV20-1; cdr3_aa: CSARVSQGGNQPQHF
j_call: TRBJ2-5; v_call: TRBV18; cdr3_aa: CASSPNPSGGGETQYF
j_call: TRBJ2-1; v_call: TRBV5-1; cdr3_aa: CASSPFDRYNEQFF
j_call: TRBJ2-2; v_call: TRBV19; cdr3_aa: CASGQGGGELFF
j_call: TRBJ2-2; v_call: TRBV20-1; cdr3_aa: CSAFANGGTGELFF
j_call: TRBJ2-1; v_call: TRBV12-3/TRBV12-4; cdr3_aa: CASSLIAGPFYNEQFF
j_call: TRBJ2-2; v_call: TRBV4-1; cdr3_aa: CASSLLAGGRGTGELFF
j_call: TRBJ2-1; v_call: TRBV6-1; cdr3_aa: CASIPGLAGRGNEQFF
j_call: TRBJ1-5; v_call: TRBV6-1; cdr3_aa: CASGVFFDGNQPQHF